The subject of this entry is one T cell receptor (beta chain). The data stem from a study of siplizumab effects on memory and regulatory T cells. V was pared by 2 bases and J by 2 bases, with 13 bases between. The CDR3 is 16 residues long. The germline V gene has CDR1 SGHRS and CDR2 YFSETQ. Each sample contributed about 10^5 TCR templates to the assay. Assay: immunoSEQ multiplex PCR; the TCRdb copy retains only in-frame clones and omits some. Here the sample spans about 120,000 clones, roughly 90% being singletons. V and J are TRBV5-1 and TRBJ1-4; D is unclear. This sequence originates from a human donor in good health. The sample consisted of CD4+ T cells sorted from blood. CDR3 sequence reads: CASSLNTLGTNEKLFF. The CDR3 DNA reads as TGCGCCAGCAGCTTAAACACACTGGGGACTAATGAAAAACTGTTTTTT.